The following is a T cell receptor beta chain sequence with its context. Its antigen is as yet unknown. This record belongs to a study of post-analysis software for immune sequencing data. Findings and limits, study-wide: Those with multiple sclerosis, the patient group, showed significantly lower normalized Chao1 diversity than controls. Strong same-batch co-clustering of samples appeared with F measure clustering. Five or six TRBV segments, TRBV5-6, TRBV5-1 and TRBV20-1 among them, were found more frequent in patients than controls.

Unique molecular identifiers featured in each of the TCR beta cDNA libraries. T cells numbering roughly 1 to 10 million yielded roughly 0.5 million cDNA molecules. TCRdb ran MiXCR on the PCR reads and lists one entry per CDR3 protein. The sample has 430,000 or so distinct CDR3 sequences, approximately 38% seen once. The CDR3 runs to 16 residues. V lost 4 bases and J lost 3, with 16 bases in between. CDR1 and CDR2 from the germline V gene are MNHNY and SVGAGI (reference sequence). What was sequenced was blood. The sequence derives from a girl aged 2-10 years with multiple sclerosis. The J gene is TRBJ2-1, the V gene TRBV6-6, with D hard to call. The CDR3: CASSFDPRSGYNEQFF. CDR3 coding DNA: TGTGCCAGCAGTTTTGATCCTAGGTCGGGCTACAATGAGCAGTTCTTC.